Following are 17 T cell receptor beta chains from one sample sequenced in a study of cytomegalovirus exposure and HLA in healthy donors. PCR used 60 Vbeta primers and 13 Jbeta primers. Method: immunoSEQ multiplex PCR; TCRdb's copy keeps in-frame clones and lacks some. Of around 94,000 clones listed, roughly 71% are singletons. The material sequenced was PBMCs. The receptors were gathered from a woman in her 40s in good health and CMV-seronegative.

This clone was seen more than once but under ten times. The CDR3 sequence: CASSDAGGPYEQYF. DNA for the CDR3: TGTGCCAGCAGTGATGCGGGGGGCCCCTACGAGCAGTACTTC. This sequence joins TRBV6-1 and TRBJ2-7; 8 nucleotides agree with TRBD2. The germline V gene encodes CDR1 MNHNS and CDR2 SASEGT. This CDR3 region has 14 residues. J was trimmed by 2 bases and V by 3 bases; bases with no gene match: 3.

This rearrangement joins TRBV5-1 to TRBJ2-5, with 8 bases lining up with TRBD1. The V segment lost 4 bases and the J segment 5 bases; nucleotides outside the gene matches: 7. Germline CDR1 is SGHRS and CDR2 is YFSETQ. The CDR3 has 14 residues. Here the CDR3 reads CASSQGQELETQYF. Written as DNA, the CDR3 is TGCGCCAGCAGCCAGGGACAGGAGTTGGAGACCCAGTACTTC.

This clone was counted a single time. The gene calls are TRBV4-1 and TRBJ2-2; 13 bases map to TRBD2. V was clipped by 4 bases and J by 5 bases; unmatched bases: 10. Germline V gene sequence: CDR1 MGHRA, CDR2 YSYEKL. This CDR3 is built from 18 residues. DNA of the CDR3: TGCGCCAGCAGCCCCGGACTAGCGGGGGCCGGCGGGACCGGGGAGCTGTTTTTT. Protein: CASSPGLAGAGGTGELFF.

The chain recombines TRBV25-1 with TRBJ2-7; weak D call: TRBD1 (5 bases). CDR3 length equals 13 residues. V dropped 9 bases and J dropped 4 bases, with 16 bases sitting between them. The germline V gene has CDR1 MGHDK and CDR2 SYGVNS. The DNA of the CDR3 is TGTGCCAGGGGCAGGGTGGTAGAATACGAGCAGTACTTC. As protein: CARGRVVEYEQYF.

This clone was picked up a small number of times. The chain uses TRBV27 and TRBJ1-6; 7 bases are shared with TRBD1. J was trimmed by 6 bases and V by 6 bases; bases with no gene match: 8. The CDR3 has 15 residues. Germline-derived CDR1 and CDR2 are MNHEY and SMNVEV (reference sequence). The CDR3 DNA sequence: TGTGCCAGCAGGCTAAGGGACAGCACTAATTCACCCCTCCACTTT. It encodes CASRLRDSTNSPLHF.

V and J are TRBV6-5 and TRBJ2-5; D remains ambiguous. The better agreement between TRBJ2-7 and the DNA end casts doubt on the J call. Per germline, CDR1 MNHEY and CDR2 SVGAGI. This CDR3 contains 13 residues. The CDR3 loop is CASSYSPLYEQYF. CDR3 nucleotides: TGTGCCAGCAGTTACTCCCCCCTTTACGAGCAGTACTTC.

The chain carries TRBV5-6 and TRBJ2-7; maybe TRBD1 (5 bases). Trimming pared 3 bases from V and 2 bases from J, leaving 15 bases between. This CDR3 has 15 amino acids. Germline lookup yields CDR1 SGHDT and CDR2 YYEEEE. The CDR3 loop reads CASSWGWGSTYEQYF. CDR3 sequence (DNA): TGTGCCAGCAGCTGGGGCTGGGGCAGTACCTACGAGCAGTACTTC.

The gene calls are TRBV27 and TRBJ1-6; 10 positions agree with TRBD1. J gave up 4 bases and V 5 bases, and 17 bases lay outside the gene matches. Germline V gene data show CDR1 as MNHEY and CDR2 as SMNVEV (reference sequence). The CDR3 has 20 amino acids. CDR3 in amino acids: CASSRLVPGQGTSYNSPLHF. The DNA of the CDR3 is TGTGCCAGCAGTCGACTCGTCCCGGGACAGGGGACGTCATATAATTCACCCCTCCACTTT.

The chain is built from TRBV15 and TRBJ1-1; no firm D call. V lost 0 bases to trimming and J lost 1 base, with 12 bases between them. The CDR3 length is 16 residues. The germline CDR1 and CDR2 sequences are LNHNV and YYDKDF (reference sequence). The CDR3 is CATSRDGIGGNTEAFF. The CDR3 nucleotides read TGTGCCACCAGCAGAGATGGCATTGGTGGGAACACTGAAGCTTTCTTT.

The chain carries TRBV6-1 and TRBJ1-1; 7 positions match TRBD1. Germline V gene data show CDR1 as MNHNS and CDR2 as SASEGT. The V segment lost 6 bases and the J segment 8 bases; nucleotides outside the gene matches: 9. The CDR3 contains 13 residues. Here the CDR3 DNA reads TGTGCCAGCAGAGGTACAGGGGCGGCCGAAGCTTTCTTT. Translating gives CASRGTGAAEAFF.

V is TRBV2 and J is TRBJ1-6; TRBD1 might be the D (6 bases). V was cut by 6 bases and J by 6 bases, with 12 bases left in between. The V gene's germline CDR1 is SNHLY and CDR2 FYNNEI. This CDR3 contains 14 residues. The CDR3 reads CASSLQGSNSPLHF. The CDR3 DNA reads TGTGCCAGCAGCTTACAGGGCAGTAATTCACCCCTCCACTTT.

The DNA for the CDR3 is TGTGCCAGCAGTCACGGTCAGGTCTGGCCCCAGCATTTT. Residues: CASSHGQVWPQHF. J is TRBJ1-5 and V is TRBV6-5; D remains ambiguous. The germline V gene has CDR1 MNHEY and CDR2 SVGAGI. The CDR3 consists of 13 residues. Trimming removed 5 bases at V and 9 bases at J, with 14 bases between.

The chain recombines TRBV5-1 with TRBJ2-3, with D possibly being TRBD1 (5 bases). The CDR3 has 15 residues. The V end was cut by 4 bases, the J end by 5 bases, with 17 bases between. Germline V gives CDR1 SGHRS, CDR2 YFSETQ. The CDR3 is CASSPGRGSEDTQYF. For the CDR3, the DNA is TGCGCCAGCAGCCCCGGTAGGGGATCAGAAGATACGCAGTATTTT. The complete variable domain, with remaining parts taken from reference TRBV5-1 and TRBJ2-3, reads KAGVTQTPRYLIKTRGQQVTLSCSPISGHRSVSWYQQTPGQGLQFLFEYFSETQRNKGNFPGRFSGRQFSNSRSEMNVSTLELGDSALYLCASSPGRGSEDTQYFGPGTRLTVL.

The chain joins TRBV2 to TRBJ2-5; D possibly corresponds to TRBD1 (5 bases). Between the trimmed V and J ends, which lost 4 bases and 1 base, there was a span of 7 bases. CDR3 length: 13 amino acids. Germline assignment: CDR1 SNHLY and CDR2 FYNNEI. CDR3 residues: CASSGQLQETQYF. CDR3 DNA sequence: TGTGCCAGCAGTGGACAGCTCCAAGAGACCCAGTACTTC.

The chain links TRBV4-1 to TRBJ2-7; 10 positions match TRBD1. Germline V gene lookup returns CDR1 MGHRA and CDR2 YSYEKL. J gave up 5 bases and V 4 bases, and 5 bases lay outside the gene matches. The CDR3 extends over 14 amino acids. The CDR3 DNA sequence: TGCGCCAGCAGCCGAGGGACAGGGGATAACGAGCAGTACTTC. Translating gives CASSRGTGDNEQYF.

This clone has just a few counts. In DNA, the CDR3 is TGTGCCAGGTGCCCCGGGGAGACAAGGAGCGGGGGCGCCGTAGGTGAAGCTTTCTTT. Residues: CARCPGETRSGGAVGEAFF. The rearrangement uses TRBV27 and TRBJ1-1; D might be TRBD1 (6 bases). Germline assignment: CDR1 MNHEY and CDR2 SMNVEV (reference sequence). With 9 bases removed from V and 7 bases from J, the gap between germline ends came to 36 bases. The CDR3 extends over 19 amino acids.

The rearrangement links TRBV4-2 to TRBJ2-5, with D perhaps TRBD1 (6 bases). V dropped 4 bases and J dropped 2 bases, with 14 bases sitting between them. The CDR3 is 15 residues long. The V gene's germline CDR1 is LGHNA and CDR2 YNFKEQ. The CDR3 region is CASSPQGQDQETQYF. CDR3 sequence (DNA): TGTGCCAGCAGCCCTCAGGGGCAGGATCAAGAGACCCAGTACTTC.